A single T cell receptor (beta chain) is shown here with its context. Its specificity is not known. Trimming shortened V by 5 bases and J by 4 bases, and 17 bases separated the two germline ends. Germline CDR1 SGHTA, CDR2 FQGNSA. The CDR3 covers 15 residues. This sample was taken from a study of blood T cells in healthy people across ages. Study-wide points: Expanded clonotype changes were possibly confounded by unknown donor CMV status. When one million T cells were used, diversity estimates were thought to be underestimates.

A second PCR of about 7 to 12 cycles used a sample-barcoded 5' primer and a J-beta primer mix. TCRdb re-derived calls from the 5' RACE reads in MiXCR, one entry per CDR3 protein. Of 600,000 or so distinct CDR3 sequences in the sample, 25% to 30% are singletons; the top ten hold about 15%. Sequencing was performed on blood. The source is a woman older than 75 in good health. The chain carries TRBV7-2 and TRBJ1-2; maybe TRBD1 (5 bases). In DNA, the CDR3 is TGTGCCAGCAGCGAACGGGACGGATCCTCCTATGGCTACACCTTC. It translates to CASSERDGSSYGYTF.